This T cell receptor beta chain was identified in a study of blood T cell repertoires in COVID-19. Profiled with immunoSEQ multiplex PCR; TCRdb holds only in-frame clones, not every one. There are about 160,000 clones in the sample; about 86% occur only once, and about 3.9% lies in the top ten. Trimming pared 4 bases from V and 0 bases from J, leaving 10 bases between. The CDR3 consists of 14 residues. Germline CDR1 is GTSNPN and CDR2 is SVGIG (reference sequence). The sequenced sample was peripheral blood. The clonotype comes from a woman in her seventies with acute or convalescent COVID-19. The chain links TRBV30 to TRBJ1-5, with TRBD1 as a possible D gene (5 bases). Here the CDR3 DNA reads TGTGCCTGGACCAACACAGGTAGCAATCAGCCCCAGCATTTT. It translates to CAWTNTGSNQPQHF.